These 19 T cell receptor beta chains came from one sample sequenced in a study of blood T cell repertoires in COVID-19. Clones were read by immunoSEQ multiplex PCR, and TCRdb kept only the in-frame ones, dropping some. The table lists 130,000 or so clones, over 75% of them singletons. The sequencing sample was made of peripheral blood. These receptors were collected from a human donor in a cohort sampled during active COVID-19.

This clone was recorded a few times. V and J are TRBV9 and TRBJ1-2; 7 bases fit TRBD1. The CDR3 is made up of 17 amino acids. With 4 bases clipped from V and 8 bases from J, the junction kept 20 bases outside the gene matches. Germline V gene sequence: CDR1 SGDLS, CDR2 YYNGEE. CDR3 sequence: CASSRILGQAPEGGYTF. The CDR3, as DNA: TGTGCCAGCAGCCGAATACTTGGACAGGCCCCAGAGGGGGGCTACACCTTC. The variable domain in full, completed from reference TRBV9 and TRBJ1-2, reads DSGVTQTPKHLITATGQRVTLRCSPRSGDLSVYWYQQSLDQGLQFLIQYYNGEERAKGNILERFSAQQFPDLHSELNLSSLELGDSALYFCASSRILGQAPEGGYTFGSGTRLTVV.

V gene TRBV7-2 combines with J gene TRBJ2-7, with 9 positions matching TRBD2. The CDR3 is 14 amino acids. The V gene end was trimmed by 5 bases and the J gene end by 5 bases; junction bases not matched to a gene: 7. CDR1 and CDR2 (germline): SGHTA, FQGNSA. The CDR3 protein is CASSTSSGTDEQYF. CDR3 DNA: TGTGCCAGCAGCACTTCTAGCGGGACGGACGAGCAGTACTTC.

The chain is built from TRBV5-1 and TRBJ2-3; TRBD2 might be the D (6 bases). The germline V and J ends were trimmed by 4 bases and 1 base, with 13 bases remaining between them. The CDR3 has 15 residues. Germline V gene sequence: CDR1 SGHRS, CDR2 YFSETQ. CDR3 coding DNA: TGCGCCAGCAGCCCCGGGACTGGTCGCACAGATACGCAGTATTTT. Translated: CASSPGTGRTDTQYF.

The V and J genes are TRBV2 and TRBJ2-1; no clear D gene. The germline V gene has CDR1 SNHLY and CDR2 FYNNEI. The CDR3 spans 11 residues. V was pared by 6 bases and J by 3 bases, with 3 bases between. CDR3 bases: TGTGCCAGCAGCGTCTACAATGAGCAGTTCTTC. Its protein is CASSVYNEQFF.

This clone was found a few times. CDR3 sequence reads: CASSYIQVSYEQYF. The CDR3, as DNA: TGTGCCAGCAGCTATATACAGGTTTCCTACGAGCAGTACTTC. The chain couples TRBV11-2 to TRBJ2-7, with D tentatively TRBD1 (5 bases). V lost 4 bases and J lost 1, with 11 bases in between. The germline V gene has CDR1 SGHAT and CDR2 FQNNGV. CDR3 length: 14 amino acids.

This chain joins TRBV19 and TRBJ1-6; possible D gene TRBD1, 6 bases. V was cut by 9 bases and J by 5 bases, with 11 bases left in between. Germline CDR1 reads LNHDA; CDR2 reads SQIVND (reference sequence). The CDR3 is 13 residues long. The CDR3 bases are TGTGCCAGCCAGGGGTTCCATAATTCACCCCTCCACTTT. It yields the protein CASQGFHNSPLHF.

The rearrangement uses TRBV30 and TRBJ2-2; 7 bases agree with TRBD1. The CDR3 covers 14 residues. Germline trimming cut 5 bases from V and 1 base from J; bases unmatched to any gene: 4. Germline V gene lookup returns CDR1 GTSNPN and CDR2 SVGIG (reference sequence). The CDR3 nucleotides read TGTGCCTGGGGGCGGACAGGGAACACCGGGGAGCTGTTTTTT. It encodes CAWGRTGNTGELFF.

The chain carries TRBV12-3 or TRBV12-4 and TRBJ2-5; D is ambiguous. This CDR3 contains 12 residues. V lost 5 bases to trimming and J lost 2 bases, with 6 bases between them. The CDR3 bases are TGTGCCAGCAGTCCCCCTCAAGAGACCCAGTACTTC. Its translation: CASSPPQETQYF.

The CDR3 sequence: CASSAGQANTGELFF. For the CDR3, the DNA is TGTGCCAGCAGTGCGGGACAGGCGAACACCGGGGAGCTGTTTTTT. The rearrangement joins TRBV2 to TRBJ2-2; 8 bases map to TRBD1. The CDR3 totals 15 residues. V trimming: 4 bases; J trimming: 0 bases; junction bases outside the gene matches: 1. Germline values: CDR1 SNHLY, CDR2 FYNNEI. Looking up the rest from reference TRBV2 and TRBJ2-2 gives the full variable domain: EPEVTQTPSHQVTQMGQEVILRCVPISNHLYFYWYRQILGQKVEFLVSFYNNEISEKSEIFDDQFSVERPDGSNFTLKIRSTKLEDSAMYFCASSAGQANTGELFFGEGSRLTVL.

This clone was detected once. The chain links TRBV3-1 (or the pseudogene TRBV3-2) to TRBJ2-7; 8 nucleotides line up with TRBD2. CDR3 length: 15 residues. J was trimmed by 2 bases and V by 1 base; bases with no gene match: 4. CDR1 is LGHDT and CDR2 is YNNKEL in the germline V gene (reference sequence). DNA of the CDR3: TGTGCCAGCAGCCAAGGGCCGGGAGGGACCTACGAGCAGTACTTC. This translates into CASSQGPGGTYEQYF.

The chain combines TRBV7-8 with TRBJ1-2; TRBD1 matches 11 bases. Germline assignment: CDR1 SGHVS and CDR2 FQNEAQ. J lost 4 bases, V lost 0 bases, and 4 bases had no gene match. The CDR3 has 16 amino acids. The CDR3 DNA follows: TGTGCCAGCAGCTTAGCCGGGACAGGGGGATTCTATGGCTACACCTTC. This encodes CASSLAGTGGFYGYTF.

The gene calls are TRBV29-1 and TRBJ2-7, with TRBD2 matching over 7 bases. This CDR3 has 13 residues. Germline V gene sequence: CDR1 SQVTM, CDR2 ANQGSEA. V shed 3 bases, J shed 0 bases, and the junction held 2 bases outside the gene matches. The chain's CDR3 is CSVETSSSYEQYF. CDR3 bases: TGCAGCGTTGAGACTAGCAGCTCCTACGAGCAGTACTTC.

This clone was recorded once. J is TRBJ2-1 and V is TRBV7-2; possibly TRBD2 for D (5 bases). This CDR3 comprises 16 residues. Germline V gene data show CDR1 as SGHTA and CDR2 as FQGNSA. With 1 base removed from V and 0 bases from J, the gap between germline ends came to 10 bases. The CDR3 nucleotides read TGTGCCAGCAGCTTAGTGAGGGTCGGCTCCTACAATGAGCAGTTCTTC. Amino acid sequence: CASSLVRVGSYNEQFF.

The chain recombines TRBV9 with TRBJ2-1, with TRBD2 matching over 9 bases. V was clipped by 3 bases and J by 4 bases; unmatched bases: 5. This CDR3 spans 15 amino acids. Germline CDR1 reads SGDLS; CDR2 reads YYNGEE. This CDR3 reads CASSETSGRYNEQFF. The CDR3 bases are TGTGCCAGCAGCGAGACTAGCGGCCGTTACAATGAGCAGTTCTTC.

The chain has TRBV4-2 and TRBJ2-2, with 7 nucleotides matching TRBD1. Trimming took 4 bases from V and 0 from J; bases not matched to a gene: 5. Germline-derived CDR1 and CDR2 are LGHNA and YNFKEQ. The CDR3 has 16 amino acids. CDR3 in DNA: TGTGCCAGCAGCCGCTCTACAGGGGCGAACACCGGGGAGCTGTTTTTT. This encodes CASSRSTGANTGELFF.

V is TRBV4-3 and J is TRBJ2-1; 12 bases agree with TRBD2. Looked up from germline, CDR1 is LGHNA and CDR2 is YSLEER. The length of the CDR3 is 19 residues. The ends lost 0 bases at V and 0 bases at J; junction bases unmatched: 6. As DNA, the CDR3 is TGCGCCAGCAGCCAAGACCTGACTAGCGGGAGTAGCTCCTACAATGAGCAGTTCTTC. Protein: CASSQDLTSGSSSYNEQFF.

The V gene is TRBV18, the J gene TRBJ2-1; weak D call: TRBD2 (6 bases). The CDR3 has 14 amino acids. Trimming shortened V by 6 bases and J by 6 bases, and 15 bases separated the two germline ends. CDR1 is KGHSH and CDR2 is LQKENI in the germline V gene. The CDR3 sequence: CASSRLDAFNEQFF. In nucleotides, the CDR3 is TGTGCCAGCTCTCGACTAGACGCTTTCAATGAGCAGTTCTTC. Full variable domain (outside the CDR3, taken from reference TRBV18 and TRBJ2-1): NAGVMQNPRHLVRRRGQEARLRCSPMKGHSHVYWYRQLPEEGLKFMVYLQKENIIDESGMPKERFSAEFPKEGPSILRIQQVVRGDSAAYFCASSRLDAFNEQFFGPGTRLTVL.

This sequence joins TRBV3-1 (or the pseudogene TRBV3-2) and TRBJ2-7; 7 positions agree with TRBD1. The CDR3 loop spans 14 amino acids. V was clipped by 1 base and J by 4 bases; unmatched bases: 4. Germline V lookup: CDR1 LGHDT, CDR2 YNNKEL (reference sequence). DNA of the CDR3: TGTGCCAGCAGCCAAGGGCAGGGGGTGTACGAGCAGTACTTC. It encodes CASSQGQGVYEQYF.

The chain links TRBV5-1 to TRBJ2-2; D unresolved. Per germline, CDR1 SGHRS and CDR2 YFSETQ. With 3 bases removed from V and 4 bases from J, the gap between germline ends came to 7 bases. The CDR3 is made up of 13 amino acids. CDR3 in DNA: TGCGCCAGCAGCTCCGACTTCACCGGGGAGCTGTTTTTT. The encoded protein is CASSSDFTGELFF.